This T cell receptor (beta chain) stems from a study of CD8 T cells in ankylosing spondylitis. Study observations and caveats: Ankylosing spondylitis blood appeared to be characterized by a TCR beta motif of several highly homologous variants.

TCRdb fed the 5' RACE reads into MiXCR, producing one record per CDR3 protein. The sample includes 200,000 or so distinct CDR3 sequences, around a quarter of them seen just once. Per the germline V gene, CDR1 is SEHNR and CDR2 is FQNEAQ (reference sequence). The CDR3 consists of 16 residues. The table lists this clonotype with many counts. Antigen specificity is unknown. One end of the junction fails to match germline, which may point to a read error. The sample was blood, either unsorted or a sorted T cell fraction (not recorded which). This receptor was taken from a male donor with ankylosing spondylitis or in good health (not recorded which). The V call is TRBV7-9, the J call TRBJ2-5, with D tentatively TRBD2 (6 bases). The CDR3 nucleotides read TGTGCCAGCAGCTTGCTCGGACGGATCGTCCGGGAGAGCCAGTACTTC. This sequence encodes CASSLLGRIVRESQYF.